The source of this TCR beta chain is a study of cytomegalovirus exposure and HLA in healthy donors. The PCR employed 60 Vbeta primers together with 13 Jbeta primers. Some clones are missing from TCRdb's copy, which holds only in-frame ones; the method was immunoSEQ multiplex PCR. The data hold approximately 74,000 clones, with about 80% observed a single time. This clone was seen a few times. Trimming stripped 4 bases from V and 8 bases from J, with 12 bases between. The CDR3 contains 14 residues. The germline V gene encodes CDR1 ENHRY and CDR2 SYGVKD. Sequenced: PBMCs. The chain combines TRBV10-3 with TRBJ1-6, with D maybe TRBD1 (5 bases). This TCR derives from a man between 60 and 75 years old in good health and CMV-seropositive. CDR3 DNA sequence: TGTGCCATCAGTGTAGACAGATATGATTCACCCCTCCACTTT. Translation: CAISVDRYDSPLHF.